This T cell receptor (beta chain) was recorded in a study of beta chain features in type 1 diabetes. In the study overall: Cell yields, gender and age were comparable in patients and healthy donors.

As every portion of the isolated RNA was reverse transcribed, the sequencing read expressed TCRB transcripts. Mean read depth for naive, central memory and regulatory T cell samples was about 3.4 million reads. Sequencing was performed with immunoSEQ multiplex PCR; in TCRdb, only in-frame clones are kept and a portion is missing. The sample has under 550,000 clones, roughly an eighth seen once. This clone has only a few counts. This CDR3 has 16 amino acids. Unmatched junction bases numbered 11, after V lost 6 bases and J lost 2 bases. The germline CDR1 and CDR2 sequences are LNHNV and YYDKDF (reference sequence). Each donor gave one heparinised blood draw averaging about 116 mL. CD45RO/CCR7/CD25/CD127/CD95/CD27 sorting isolated CD4+ naive, central memory, regulatory and stem cell-like memory cells.

V usage is TRBV15 and J usage is TRBJ2-7; 9 nucleotides match TRBD1. This clonotype was obtained from a young woman in good health. The sequenced material came from naive CD4+ T cells from blood. The DNA of the CDR3 is TGTGCCACCAGTAGATACTCGGGACAGGGAACCTACGAGCAGTACTTC. Amino acids: CATSRYSGQGTYEQYF.